This is a list of T cell receptor beta chains from one sample in a study of CD4+ T cells in melanoma. Using immunoSEQ multiplex PCR, the repertoire was profiled, and TCRdb retains in-frame clones only, with some absent. In the table there are 90,000 to 130,000 clones, approximately 90% of which are singletons. Sequencing used peripheral blood. These receptor sequences come from a human donor with melanoma. The CDR3 runs from the conserved cysteine through the conserved F or W. The D gene is left open where the match is weak. Clone size is shown for a subset of rows, as once, few, many or a class of expanded clone.

>few|TRBV4-2|NA|TRBJ1-5
TGTGCCAGCAGCCCCAGGGATCGGAGCAATCAGCCCCAGCATTTT
CASSPRDRSNQPQHF
>NA|TRBV5-1|TRBD2|TRBJ2-1
TGCGCCAGCAGCTTAGGACTAGCGGGGGGGCTTGAGCAGTTCTTC
CASSLGLAGGLEQFF
>once|TRBV4-2|NA|TRBJ2-7
TGTGCCAGCAGCCAAGCCGGGACCTTGAGCTCCTACGAGCAGTACTTC
CASSQAGTLSSYEQYF
>NA|TRBV6-5|NA|TRBJ2-5
TGTGCCGTGCAAAGAGGACAGAAAGAGACCCAGTACTTC
CAVQRGQKETQYF
>NA|TRBV29-1|TRBD2|TRBJ2-5
TGCAGCGTTGACTCCCTTTCGGCGGGGGTTGGAGAGACCCAGTACTTC
CSVDSLSAGVGETQYF
>NA|TRBV9|NA|TRBJ2-3
TGTGCCAGCAGCGTAGTTACAGATACGCAGTATTTT
CASSVVTDTQYF
>NA|TRBV4-2|NA|TRBJ2-5
TGTGCCAGCAGCCAGGGGGGTGGCAGGGAGCAGGAGACCCAGTACTTC
CASSQGGGREQETQYF
>NA|TRBV19|NA|TRBJ1-3
TGTGCCAGTAGTACGTGGACAGTGCGCTCTGGAAACACCATATATTTT
CASSTWTVRSGNTIYF
>NA|TRBV6-5|NA|TRBJ1-2
TGTGCCAGCAGTGAGAGACAGGAGTATGGCTACACCTTC
CASSERQEYGYTF
>NA|TRBV7-2|NA|TRBJ1-4
TGTGCCAGCAGCCCTAATGGGGGGACTAATGAAAAACTGTTTTTT
CASSPNGGTNEKLFF
>NA|TRBV7-2|NA|TRBJ2-7
TGTGCCAGCAGCCTATACAACTCCTACGAGCAGTACTTC
CASSLYNSYEQYF
>NA|TRBV15|NA|TRBJ2-7
TGTGCCACCAGCAGAGATTATACGTTCAGAGTCTACGAGCAGTACTTC
CATSRDYTFRVYEQYF
>NA|TRBV7-2|NA|TRBJ1-5
TGTGCCAGCAGCTTAGAGGGGGGGGTATTCCAGCCCCAGCATTTT
CASSLEGGVFQPQHF
>NA|TRBV7-9|TRBD2|TRBJ2-5
TGTGCCAGCAGCGCCGGGACTAGCGCTCCAGAGACCCAGTACTTC
CASSAGTSAPETQYF
>NA|TRBV7-9|NA|TRBJ2-3
TGTGCCAGCAGCTTAGGAGAGACCCGAGTCACAGATACGCAGTATTTT
CASSLGETRVTDTQYF
>NA|TRBV4-2|TRBD1|TRBJ1-2
TGTGCCAGCAGCCAAGTCGAAGGACAGGGGGCCTTTGGCTATGGCTACACCTTC
CASSQVEGQGAFGYGYTF
>NA|TRBV5-8|NA|TRBJ1-1
TGTGCCAGCAGCCCCTGGGAGGGGGGTGAGCCTGAAGCTTTCTTT
CASSPWEGGEPEAFF
>NA|TRBV6-5|TRBD1|TRBJ1-1
TGTGCCAGCACCATACAGGGGGCAACTGAAGCTTTCTTT
CASTIQGATEAFF
>NA|TRBV4-3|TRBD2|TRBJ2-3
TGCGCCAGCAGCCGGACTAGCGGGGGGGCTGATACGCAGTATTTT
CASSRTSGGADTQYF
>NA|TRBV7-3|NA|TRBJ2-3
TGTGCCAGCAGCTCCACACTTCCTTCCAACCTCGATACGCAGTATTTT
CASSSTLPSNLDTQYF
>NA|TRBV6-5|NA|TRBJ2-2
TGTGCCAGCAGAACCGGGACTAACACCGGGGAGCTGTTTTTT
CASRTGTNTGELFF
>NA|TRBV9|NA|TRBJ2-3
TGTGCCAGCAGCGTAGCGTCTAGCCCAGATACGCAGTATTTT
CASSVASSPDTQYF
>NA|TRBV5-1|TRBD2|TRBJ2-3
TGCGCCAGTCAAGCTCGTGCCGGGACTAGCGGACGGGAGGGTGATACGCAGTATTTT
CASQARAGTSGREGDTQYF
>NA|TRBV6-1|NA|TRBJ2-5
TGTGCCAGCAGTGGGGCAGGAGAGACCCAGTACTTC
CASSGAGETQYF
>NA|TRBV5-1|NA|TRBJ1-4
TGCGCCAGCAGCCCGTACGGTACAACTAATGAAAAACTGTTTTTT
CASSPYGTTNEKLFF
>NA|TRBV7-9|NA|TRBJ2-2
TGTGCCAGCAGCGTGCGAAAGACCGGGGAGCTGTTTTTT
CASSVRKTGELFF
>NA|TRBV25-1|NA|TRBJ1-4
TGTGCCAGCAGCCCCGGGACCAATGAAAAACTGTTTTTT
CASSPGTNEKLFF
>NA|TRBV12-2|NA|TRBJ1-6
TGTGCAAGTCGAAAAAAAGGCACGGGACAGGGATATAATTCACCCCTCCACTTT
CASRKKGTGQGYNSPLHF
>NA|TRBV29-1|NA|TRBJ1-3
TGCAGCGTTGAGGACTTTTCAGGCAACACCATATATTTT
CSVEDFSGNTIYF
>few|TRBV27|NA|TRBJ2-1
TGTGCCAGCAGTTCAAATTTTTACAATGAGCAGTTCTTC
CASSSNFYNEQFF
>NA|TRBV4-1|TRBD2|TRBJ2-7
TGCGCCAGCAGCCGAGAGAGCGGGGGGGCGTACGAGCAGTACTTC
CASSRESGGAYEQYF
>NA|TRBV7-2|NA|TRBJ2-7
TGTGCCAGCAGCTTAGGGGCTGGCGGGCTTTCCTACGAGCAGTACTTC
CASSLGAGGLSYEQYF
>NA|TRBV5-8|NA|TRBJ2-7
TGTGCCAGCAGCTTGCGGGGGAGGTACGAGCAGTACTTC
CASSLRGRYEQYF
>NA|TRBV7-3|TRBD2|TRBJ2-5
TGTGCCAGCAGCCTAGCGGGGGCGTACGGGGAGACCCAGTACTTC
CASSLAGAYGETQYF
>NA|TRBV4-1|NA|TRBJ1-5
TGCGCCAGCAGCCAAGTGGAATATGGGAGCAATCAGCCCCAGCATTTT
CASSQVEYGSNQPQHF
>once|TRBV2|NA|TRBJ2-2
TGTGCCAGCAGTGAACTGAGAGAAACCGGGGAGCTGTTTTTT
CASSELRETGELFF
>NA|TRBV4-2|NA|TRBJ2-1
TGTGCCAGCAGCCAGTCCCCGGGTAACTCCTACAATGAGCAGTTCTTC
CASSQSPGNSYNEQFF
>NA|TRBV19|NA|TRBJ2-7
TGTGCCAGTAGTGGGGATGCAGGGGACATCTCCTACGAGCAGTACTTC
CASSGDAGDISYEQYF
>NA|TRBV7-3|NA|TRBJ2-3
TGTGCCAGCAGCTATCAAGGACGGGTGGGCACAGATACGCAGTATTTT
CASSYQGRVGTDTQYF
>NA|TRBV28|NA|TRBJ2-7
TGTGCCAGCAGTTTTCGCACATACGAGCAGTACTTC
CASSFRTYEQYF
>once|TRBV9|NA|TRBJ2-7
TGTGCCAGCAGCGTAGGGGGGGACACCTTATCCTACGAGCAGTACTTC
CASSVGGDTLSYEQYF
>NA|TRBV5-1|NA|TRBJ2-7
TGCGCCAGCAGAAGAAGTCTAGCCTCCTACGAGCAGTACTTC
CASRRSLASYEQYF
>few|TRBV7-6|NA|TRBJ1-5
TGTGCCAGCAGCGACGGACGGAGCAATCAGCCCCAGCATTTT
CASSDGRSNQPQHF
>once|TRBV28|NA|TRBJ1-1
TGTGCCAGCAGTGAAACAGGGTTCCTGGGAGCTTTCTTT
CASSETGFLGAFF
>NA|TRBV4-3|TRBD1|TRBJ2-7
TGCGCCAGCAGCCAAGATTACGGACAGGGGTCTCCCTATTACTCCTACGAGCAGTACTTC
CASSQDYGQGSPYYSYEQYF
>once|TRBV19|NA|TRBJ1-3
TGTGCCAGTTCCTACGGGCAGGGAAGCTCTGGAAACACCATATATTTT
CASSYGQGSSGNTIYF
>once|TRBV4-3|NA|TRBJ2-7
TGCGCCAGCAGCCTGAGCGGACGGGACTACGAGCAGTACTTC
CASSLSGRDYEQYF
>NA|TRBV7-2|TRBD1|TRBJ2-2
TGTGCCGGGGGAGACAGGGTGAACACCGGGGAGCTGTTTTTT
CAGGDRVNTGELFF
>NA|TRBV4-1|TRBD2|TRBJ2-3
TGCGCCAGCAGCCGAATAGCGGGACGGGGCACAGATACGCAGTATTTT
CASSRIAGRGTDTQYF
>NA|TRBV9|TRBD1|TRBJ1-1
TGTGCCAGCAGCTTCCAGGGGGCGGGCACTGAAGCTTTCTTT
CASSFQGAGTEAFF
>NA|TRBV18|TRBD1|TRBJ1-5
TGTGCCAGCTCACCGACAGGGGTGTCTGGCAATCAGCCCCAGCATTTT
CASSPTGVSGNQPQHF
>NA|TRBV27|NA|TRBJ1-2
TGTGCCAGCAGCCCTTCTTGGGGCAACTATGGCTACACCTTC
CASSPSWGNYGYTF
>NA|TRBV7-2|NA|TRBJ1-4
TGTGCCAGCAGTCGAGCCGGGACGTTAGAAAAACTGTTTTTT
CASSRAGTLEKLFF
>NA|TRBV5-4|TRBD1|TRBJ2-7
TGTGCCAGCAGCTTGGACAGGGGTTCCTACGAGCAGTACTTC
CASSLDRGSYEQYF
>NA|TRBV30|NA|TRBJ2-3
TGTGCCTGGGGTGAGGGGACTAGCACAGATACGCAGTATTTT
CAWGEGTSTDTQYF
>NA|TRBV5-4|TRBD1|TRBJ2-7
TGTGCCAGCAGCGATCGACAGGGTAATTACGAGCAGTACTTC
CASSDRQGNYEQYF
>NA|TRBV4-1|NA|TRBJ2-1
TGCGCCAGCAGCCCGTTAAGCTCCTACAATGAGCAGTTCTTC
CASSPLSSYNEQFF